This is a list of T cell receptor beta chains from one sample in a study of cytotoxic CD8 clonotypes in ibrutinib-treated CLL. Measured with immunoSEQ multiplex PCR; TCRdb has only the in-frame clones, and not every one. The sample has roughly 50,000 clones, about three fifths seen once. The sequences come from PBMCs, collected after 24 months of ibrutinib treatment. The source of these receptors is a human donor with chronic lymphocytic leukemia. Both conserved end residues are part of each CDR3. Fields, in order: D gene, clone size, J gene, V gene, CDR3 DNA, CDR3 protein. The D gene is left open where the match is weak. Rows give clone size only sometimes, using once, few, many, or a class for an expanded clone.

.,.,TRBJ1-1,TRBV15,TGTGCCACCAGCAGAGGGGGTTCCTCACCCCTCCTGGCTGAAGCTTTCTTT,CATSRGGSSPLLAEAFF
.,once,TRBJ1-3,TRBV6-6,TGTGCCAGCAGTTACGGGGAGGGAAACACCATATATTTT,CASSYGEGNTIYF
TRBD1,.,TRBJ1-1,TRBV13,TGTGCCAGCAGCTCGGGACAGCTCAACACTGAAGCTTTCTTT,CASSSGQLNTEAFF
.,few,TRBJ1-2,TRBV6-5,TGTGCCAGCAGTCCCCGGGAAAGGCGCTATGGCTACACCTTC,CASSPRERRYGYTF
.,.,TRBJ1-3,TRBV15,TGTGCCACCAGCATTGTACAGGGCCCCTCTGGAAACACCATATATTTT,CATSIVQGPSGNTIYF
.,.,TRBJ1-2,TRBV4-2,TGTGCCAGCAGCCAAGCCGGTCAACGAGGGGACAGCTACACCTTC,CASSQAGQRGDSYTF
TRBD1,many,TRBJ2-2,TRBV15,TGTGCCACCGACAGGGGGAACACCGGGGAGCTGTTTTTT,CATDRGNTGELFF
TRBD1,.,TRBJ1-1,TRBV4-1,TGCGCCAGCAGCCCAGGGGGACAGGGGAGGACTGAAGCTTTCTTT,CASSPGGQGRTEAFF
TRBD1,.,TRBJ1-2,TRBV13,TGTGCCAGCAGCGCACCCAGGACAGGGAGGGTCTATGGCTACACCTTC,CASSAPRTGRVYGYTF
TRBD1,.,TRBJ2-1,TRBV7-9,TGTGCCAGCAGCCCCCCCGGGACAGATACCTACAATGAGCAGTTCTTC,CASSPPGTDTYNEQFF
TRBD1,.,TRBJ2-5,TRBV19,TGTGCCAGTTCGGACAGGAAAGAGACCCAGTACTTC,CASSDRKETQYF
TRBD1,once,TRBJ2-1,TRBV14,TGTGCCAGCAGCCGGCAAGGACAGGGGTACAATGAGCAGTTCTTC,CASSRQGQGYNEQFF
.,.,TRBJ1-2,TRBV28,TGTGCCAGCAGTTTATTGCAGACTAACTATGGCTACACCTTC,CASSLLQTNYGYTF
.,.,TRBJ2-3,TRBV29-1,TGCAGCGTTCAGGCGGCTAGCGGCACAGATACGCAGTATTTT,CSVQAASGTDTQYF
.,.,TRBJ1-2,TRBV10-1,TGCGCCAGCAGTGAATCTCTCGGTGGCTATGGCTACACCTTC,CASSESLGGYGYTF
.,many,TRBJ1-2,TRBV2,TGTGCCAGCAGTGATGGCAGGCGACATGGCTACACCTTC,CASSDGRRHGYTF
TRBD2,.,TRBJ2-1,TRBV4-1,TGCGCCAGCAGCCAAGCGGTCACGGGACTAGCCGGGGACAATGAGCAGTTCTTC,CASSQAVTGLAGDNEQFF
TRBD1,many,TRBJ2-5,TRBV10-1,TGCGCCAGCAGCAACAGGGGGCGCGGGTGGCAAGAGACCCAGTACTTC,CASSNRGRGWQETQYF
.,.,TRBJ2-3,TRBV5-6,TGTGCCAGCAGCTTGGGGTCGGGGGCGCAGTATTTT,CASSLGSGAQYF
TRBD1,once,TRBJ2-4,TRBV5-6,TGTGCCAGCGGAGCCATTGGGACAGGGGTTGGAAACATTCAGTACTTC,CASGAIGTGVGNIQYF
TRBD2,.,TRBJ2-5,TRBV5-4,TGTGCCAGCAGCTTGGAAAGGACTAGTAAAGAGACCCAGTACTTC,CASSLERTSKETQYF
.,.,TRBJ2-7,TRBV5-1,TGCGCCAGCAGCCCGGGACTTAACTCCTACGAGCAGTACTTC,CASSPGLNSYEQYF
TRBD1,once,TRBJ2-7,TRBV5-8,TGTGCCAGCAGCTTGAGGGGGCGAGCCTACGAGCAGTACTTC,CASSLRGRAYEQYF